The T cell receptor (beta chain) described here comes from a study of blood T cell repertoires in COVID-19. Assay: immunoSEQ multiplex PCR; the TCRdb copy retains only in-frame clones and omits some. The repertoire holds 90,000 to 130,000 clones, with approximately 82% as singletons. Looked up from germline, CDR1 is SNHLY and CDR2 is FYNNEI. J lost 5 bases, V lost 10 bases, and 8 bases had no gene match. The CDR3 length is 14 residues. The V gene is TRBV2, the J gene TRBJ1-4; 9 nucleotides agree with TRBD1. Material: peripheral blood. This clonotype originated in a woman older than 75 with acute or convalescent COVID-19. The CDR3 protein is CATLAGTGNEKLFF. The CDR3 nucleotides are TGTGCCACCTTGGCCGGGACAGGGAATGAAAAACTGTTTTTT.